These 3 T cell receptor beta chains were sequenced from one sample in a study of human T cells and chemical hapten exposure. One entry per CDR3 protein results from TCRdb running MiXCR on the RACE reads. The sample yields 300,000 to 400,000 distinct CDR3 sequences, roughly 6.9% seen once. Time point in this sample: patch test 1, 2 weeks after DPC sensitization. Treatment reported: therapeutic diphenylcyclopropenone sensitization with weekly scalp DPC. The sequences come from whole blood, collected in connection with sensitization to the hapten diphenylcyclopropenone (DPC). These receptors originate from a woman aged 18-29 years with alopecia areata. Some clones in this sample may be carry-over from other donors' samples.

V and J are TRBV7-6 and TRBJ1-4, with D hard to call. The V end was cut by 2 bases, the J end by 6 bases, with 16 bases between. Germline CDR1 and CDR2: SGHVS and FNYEAQ. This CDR3 region has 16 residues. The CDR3 sequence is CASSLMASGGDEKLFF. CDR3 nucleotides: TGTGCCAGCAGCTTAATGGCGTCAGGTGGAGATGAAAAACTGTTTTTT. The full variable domain, its missing parts supplied by reference TRBV7-6 and TRBJ1-4, is GAGVSQSPRYKVTKRGQDVALRCDPISGHVSLYWYRQALGQGPEFLTYFNYEAQQDKSGLPNDRFSAERPEGSISTLTIQRTEQRDSAMYRCASSLMASGGDEKLFFGSGTQLSVL.

V gene TRBV28 combines with J gene TRBJ1-5, with a possible D match to TRBD1 (6 bases). V was pared by 10 bases and J by 2 bases, with 9 bases between. Per the germline V gene, CDR1 is MDHEN and CDR2 is SYDVKM. The CDR3 runs 12 residues. CDR3 protein: CATGVGNQPQHF. DNA of the CDR3: TGTGCCACAGGGGTTGGCAATCAGCCCCAGCATTTT. The full variable domain, with the rest looked up from reference TRBV28 and TRBJ1-5, is DVKVTQSSRYLVKRTGEKVFLECVQDMDHENMFWYRQDPGLGLRLIYFSYDVKMKEKGDIPEGYSVSREKKERFSLILESASTNQTSMYLCATGVGNQPQHFGDGTRLSIL.

V gene TRBV3-1 combines with J gene TRBJ1-1, with a weak D call TRBD1 (6 bases). This CDR3 contains 14 residues. CDR1 LGHDT and CDR2 YNNKEL come from the germline V gene (reference sequence). Trimming took off 1 base at V and 5 bases at J, with 11 bases between the two ends. The DNA for the CDR3 is TGTGCCAGCAGCCAAGCAGGGGTGAGGACTGAAGCTTTCTTT. This sequence encodes CASSQAGVRTEAFF.